The rows below give T cell receptor beta chains drawn from one sample of a study of human T cells and chemical hapten exposure. TCRdb called the RACE reads again in MiXCR, with one record for every CDR3 protein. Here the sample spans around 130,000 distinct CDR3 sequences, about 9% being singletons. Sequenced material: whole blood. The receptors stem from a male donor in good health. Some clones in this sample may be carry-over from other donors' samples. CDR3s include the opening cysteine and the closing phenylalanine or tryptophan. D genes are given only for firm matches. Clone size is not always given. Where it is, it says once, few, many or a class for expanded clones.

size	J	D	V	DNA	CDR3
few	TRBJ1-5	TRBD1	TRBV2	TGTGCCAGCAGTGATCGAGCAGGGGGTTATAGCAATCAGCCCCAGCATTTT	CASSDRAGGYSNQPQHF
NA	TRBJ2-2	NA	TRBV6-1	TGTGCCAGCAGTGTGGACATTGCCGGGGAGCTGTTTTTT	CASSVDIAGELFF
NA	TRBJ1-5	NA	TRBV6-6	TGTGCCAGCAGTTACGCAGGGGGCAATCAGCCCCAGCATTTT	CASSYAGGNQPQHF
few	TRBJ2-7	NA	TRBV6-5	TGTGCCAGCAGTTACTCGACAGGCCATACCTACGAGCAGTACTTC	CASSYSTGHTYEQYF
few	TRBJ2-1	TRBD2	TRBV29-1	TGCAGCGTTGAGAATCCTAGCGGGAACTCCTACAATGAGCAGTTCTTC	CSVENPSGNSYNEQFF
NA	TRBJ2-4	TRBD1	TRBV14	TGTGCCAGCAGCCAAGTGGGACAGGGGGCTTCCAAAAACATTCAGTACTTC	CASSQVGQGASKNIQYF
many	TRBJ2-1	NA	TRBV18	TGTGCCAGCTCACCCGATGGACAGAACAATGAGCAGTTCTTC	CASSPDGQNNEQFF
few	TRBJ1-2	NA	TRBV20-1	TGCAGTGCTAGCCCGGAAGCTGAGGGCTACACCTTC	CSASPEAEGYTF
few	TRBJ2-3	NA	TRBV7-8	TGTGCCAGCAGCCCAACCGAGACCTCAGATACGCAGTATTTT	CASSPTETSDTQYF
few	TRBJ1-2	TRBD1	TRBV29-1	TGCAGCGTCCGGACAGGGCCAGCAGGCTATGGCTACACCTTC	CSVRTGPAGYGYTF
few	TRBJ2-7	NA	TRBV9	TGTGCCAGCAGCGTAGGGCAGTCCGGCGAGCAGTACTTC	CASSVGQSGEQYF
few	TRBJ2-7	TRBD1	TRBV5-1	TGCGCCAGCTGGGACAGTCTATCCTACGAGCAGTACTTC	CASWDSLSYEQYF
few	TRBJ2-5	TRBD2	TRBV19	TGTGCCAGTAGTCCAAGGACTAGCAGATCTGGAGAGACCCAGTACTTC	CASSPRTSRSGETQYF
many	TRBJ2-1	NA	TRBV11-2	TGTGCCAGCAGCTTAGATCCTAGGGGATGGGGCAATGAGCAGTTCTTC	CASSLDPRGWGNEQFF
few	TRBJ2-2	NA	TRBV29-1	TGCAGCGTTGTCCCCGACTTAATTACCGGGGAGCTGTTTTTT	CSVVPDLITGELFF
NA	TRBJ1-5	NA	TRBV6-1	TGTGCCAGCAGTGAATATATGGCTCAGCCCCAGCATTTT	CASSEYMAQPQHF
NA	TRBJ2-2	TRBD1	TRBV28	TGTGCCAGCAGTTCTACTGGGACAGGGAGTTCCACCGGGGAGCTGTTTTTT	CASSSTGTGSSTGELFF
few	TRBJ2-7	NA	TRBV24-1	TGTGCCACCAGTGATTTGGAAGGGAGGTGCTACGAGCAGTACTTC	CATSDLEGRCYEQYF
many	TRBJ2-2	TRBD2	TRBV7-2	TGTGCCAGCAGCCTACTAGCGGTGAACACCGGGGAGCTGTTTTTT	CASSLLAVNTGELFF
few	TRBJ2-3	TRBD1	TRBV27	TGTGCCAGCAGTCCCGGACAGGTTCTCGTCCCAGATACGCAGTATTTT	CASSPGQVLVPDTQYF
few	TRBJ1-6	NA	TRBV7-9	TGTGCCAGCAGTTCCAGGCTGGGGAGCTCCTATAATTCACCCCTCCACTTT	CASSSRLGSSYNSPLHF
many	TRBJ2-5	TRBD1	TRBV12-3/TRBV12-4	TGTGCCAGCAGTTTAGAGGGGACAGTAGAGACCCAGTACTTC	CASSLEGTVETQYF
few	TRBJ2-7	NA	TRBV10-3	TGTGCCATCAGTGAGTCAATCGTATCCTACGAGCAGTACTTC	CAISESIVSYEQYF
NA	TRBJ1-1	TRBD1	TRBV12-3/TRBV12-4	TGTGCCAGCAGTTTCGGTACAGGGGGCGAAATGAACACTGAAGCTTTCTTT	CASSFGTGGEMNTEAFF
many	TRBJ2-1	NA	TRBV12-3/TRBV12-4	TGTGCCAGCCTCAAGGGGCGGGCCCACTACAATGAGCAGTTCTTC	CASLKGRAHYNEQFF
few	TRBJ2-1	TRBD2	TRBV5-1	TGCGCCAGCAGCGTCCCGACTAGCGGGAGTGTCAATGAGCAGTTCTTC	CASSVPTSGSVNEQFF
few	TRBJ1-4	TRBD1	TRBV2	TGTGCCAGCTCGGGAACAGGGGCGTGGAATGAAAAACTGTTTTTT	CASSGTGAWNEKLFF
NA	TRBJ2-3	TRBD2	TRBV4-1	TGCGCCAGCAGCCAAGAACGTCAGGGACTAGGATCAGATACGCAGTATTTT	CASSQERQGLGSDTQYF
few	TRBJ1-1	NA	TRBV7-3	TGTGCCAGCAGCTTAGAGCCATTCACTGAAGCTTTCTTT	CASSLEPFTEAFF
few	TRBJ1-1	NA	TRBV4-3	TGCGCCAGCAGCGCTCAGGGGAACACTGAAGCTTTCTTT	CASSAQGNTEAFF
once	TRBJ1-4	NA	TRBV4-1	TGCGCCAGCAGCCAAGGTGGGGCTGAAAAACTGTTTTTT	CASSQGGAEKLFF
NA	TRBJ1-5	NA	TRBV2	TGTGCCAGCTTACGTGAACCCCATCAGCCCCAGCATTTT	CASLREPHQPQHF
NA	TRBJ2-3	TRBD2	TRBV5-6	TGTGCCAGCAGCTTGGCTAGCGGGGTGGTAGATACGCAGTATTTT	CASSLASGVVDTQYF
few	TRBJ2-7	TRBD1	TRBV20-1	TGCAGTGCTAGGGATCCGGGACAGGGTGTTTACGCTTACGAGCAGTACTTC	CSARDPGQGVYAYEQYF
NA	TRBJ2-7	NA	TRBV7-6	TGTGCCAGCAGCTTAGCGGGGGCGACCTACGAGCAGTACTTC	CASSLAGATYEQYF
NA	TRBJ2-1	NA	TRBV3-1	TGTGCCAGCAGCCAAGATCGGTTATCCTACAATGAGCAGTTCTTC	CASSQDRLSYNEQFF
NA	TRBJ2-6	TRBD1	TRBV5-1	TGCGCCAGCAGCGCATCCGGGACAGGGGGTTACACTGGGGCCAACGTCCTGACTTTC	CASSASGTGGYTGANVLTF
many	TRBJ2-7	NA	TRBV7-9	TGTGCCAGCAGCATGACAGGGAGGGGTAGCGAGCAGTACTTC	CASSMTGRGSEQYF
many	TRBJ2-7	NA	TRBV7-6	TGTGCCAGCAGCTTAATCGTCCGGGACTCCTACGAGCAGTACTTC	CASSLIVRDSYEQYF
many	TRBJ2-1	TRBD2	TRBV4-3	TGCGCCAGCAGCCAAGATCTAACTAGCGGGGGTTACAATGAGCAGTTCTTC	CASSQDLTSGGYNEQFF
many	TRBJ1-1	TRBD1	TRBV10-3	TGTGCCATCAGTGGGACAGGGTCTAGCACTGAAGCTTTCTTT	CAISGTGSSTEAFF